This TCR beta chain was retrieved from a study of blood T cell repertoires in COVID-19. Study-wide background: COVID-19 samples from acute and convalescent phases originated in the United States, Italy and Spain. PBMCs, B-cell-depleted T cells, or T cells provided the cDNA or gDNA that made up the material.

In the authors' workflow: Reference gene primer amplification in the assay estimated nucleated cell counts. Assay used: immunoSEQ multiplex PCR; TCRdb lists only in-frame clones, some missing. V, J and clone size are taken as reported in that table, and D and trimming were inferred from the DNA itself. Among over 200,000 clones, 87% were seen once, and the ten largest hold 1.5% to 2%. This clone was found a few times. The CDR3 is made up of 14 amino acids. In germline, CDR1 is SGDLS, CDR2 YYNGEE. The trim removed 4 bases at V and 5 bases at J, leaving 8 bases unmatched. The sequenced sample consisted of peripheral blood. The rearrangement joins TRBV9 to TRBJ2-5; 7 bases map to TRBD2. The TCR comes from a middle-aged man with active or convalescent COVID-19. The CDR3, as DNA: TGTGCCAGCAGCTCCGGTGGGGGAGGGGAGACCCAGTACTTC. Translation: CASSSGGGGETQYF.